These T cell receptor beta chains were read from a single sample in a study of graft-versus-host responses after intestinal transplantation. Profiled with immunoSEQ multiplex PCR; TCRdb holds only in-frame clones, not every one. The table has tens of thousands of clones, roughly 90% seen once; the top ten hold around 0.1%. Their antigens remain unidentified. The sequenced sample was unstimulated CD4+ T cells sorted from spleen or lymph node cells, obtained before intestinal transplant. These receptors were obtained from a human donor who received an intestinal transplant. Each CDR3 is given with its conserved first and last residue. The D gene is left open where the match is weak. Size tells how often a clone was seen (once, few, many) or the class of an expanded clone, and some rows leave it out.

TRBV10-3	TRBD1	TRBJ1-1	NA	CAISGQGGTEAFF	TGTGCCATCAGCGGACAGGGGGGGACTGAAGCTTTCTTT
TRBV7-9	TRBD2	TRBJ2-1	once	CASSPRAGGSYNEQFF	TGTGCCAGCAGCCCAAGAGCGGGGGGATCCTACAATGAGCAGTTCTTC
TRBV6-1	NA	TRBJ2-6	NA	CASSEVGWLGAGNVLTF	TGTGCCAGCAGTGAAGTGGGGTGGTTGGGGGCAGGCAACGTCCTGACTTTC
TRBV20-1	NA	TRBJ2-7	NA	CSVGLMYEQYF	TGCAGTGTCGGACTGATGTACGAGCAGTACTTC
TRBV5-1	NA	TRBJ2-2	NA	CASSSGATITGELFF	TGCGCCAGCAGCTCCGGAGCTACCATCACCGGGGAGCTGTTTTTT
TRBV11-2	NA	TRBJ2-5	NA	CASSAPGALETQYF	TGTGCCAGCAGCGCCCCGGGAGCCCTGGAGACCCAGTACTTC
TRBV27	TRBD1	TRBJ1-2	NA	CASSSLTGTGVGGGYTF	TGTGCCAGCAGTTCCCTAACCGGGACAGGGGTAGGTGGTGGCTACACCTTC
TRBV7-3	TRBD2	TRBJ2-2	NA	CASSPRERGLTGELFF	TGTGCCAGCAGCCCCCGGGAGCGGGGTCTCACCGGGGAGCTGTTTTTT
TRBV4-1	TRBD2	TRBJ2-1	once	CASSQDLGLAGGSSYNEQFF	TGCGCCAGCAGCCAAGATCTAGGACTAGCGGGGGGGAGCTCCTACAATGAGCAGTTCTTC
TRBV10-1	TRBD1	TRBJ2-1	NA	CASSPTGADEQFF	TGCGCCAGCAGTCCAACAGGGGCGGATGAGCAGTTCTTC
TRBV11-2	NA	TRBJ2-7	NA	CASSLLAGHF	TGTGCCAGCAGCTTATTGGCGGGGCACTTC
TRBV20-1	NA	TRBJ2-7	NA	CSALESFGQYF	TGCAGTGCCCTGGAGTCGTTCGGGCAGTACTTC
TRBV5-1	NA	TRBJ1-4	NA	CASSLLGPGSNEKLFF	TGCGCCAGCAGCTTGCTGGGGCCGGGTTCTAATGAAAAACTGTTTTTT
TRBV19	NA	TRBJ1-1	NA	CASSISWSPVAEAFF	TGTGCCAGTAGTATTAGTTGGTCACCTGTGGCTGAAGCTTTCTTT
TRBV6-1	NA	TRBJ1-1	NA	CASSEDPGSTEAFF	TGTGCCAGCAGTGAGGACCCCGGGAGCACTGAAGCTTTCTTT
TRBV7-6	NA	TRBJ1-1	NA	CASSLGQGLTNTEAFF	TGTGCCAGCAGCCTAGGGCAGGGCCTCACGAACACTGAAGCTTTCTTT
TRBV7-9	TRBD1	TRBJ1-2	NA	CASSLDRTGVDYGYTF	TGTGCCAGCAGCTTAGACCGGACAGGGGTCGACTATGGCTACACCTTC
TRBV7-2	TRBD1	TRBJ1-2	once	CASSPQPGQGGGYTF	TGTGCCAGCAGCCCCCAGCCGGGACAGGGGGGAGGCTACACCTTC
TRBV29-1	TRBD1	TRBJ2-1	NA	CSVGQGNPYNEQFF	TGCAGCGTAGGACAGGGGAATCCCTACAATGAGCAGTTCTTC
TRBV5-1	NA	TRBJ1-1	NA	CASSSSAGNTEAFF	TGCGCCAGCAGCTCTTCAGCAGGTAACACTGAAGCTTTCTTT
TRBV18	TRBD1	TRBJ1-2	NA	CASSPRSDRVSYGYTF	TGTGCCAGCTCACCACGGTCGGACAGGGTATCCTATGGCTACACCTTC
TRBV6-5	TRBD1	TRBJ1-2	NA	CASSYGQGYYGYTF	TGTGCCAGCAGTTACGGACAGGGGTACTATGGCTACACCTTC
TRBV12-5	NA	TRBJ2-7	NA	CASGLVGGGALTYEQYF	TGTGCTAGTGGTTTGGTAGGTGGCGGGGCCCTTACCTACGAGCAGTACTTC
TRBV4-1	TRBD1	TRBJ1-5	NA	CASSERGGSSNQPQHF	TGCGCCAGCAGCGAAAGAGGGGGCTCAAGCAATCAGCCCCAGCATTTT
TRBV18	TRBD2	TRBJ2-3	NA	CASSPSSGGTDTQYF	TGTGCCAGCTCACCATCTAGCGGGGGAACAGATACGCAGTATTTT
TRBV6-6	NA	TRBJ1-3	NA	CASSTEPSGNTIYF	TGTGCCAGCAGCACAGAACCCTCTGGAAACACCATATATTTT
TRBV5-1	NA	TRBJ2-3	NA	CASSPLSTDTQYF	TGCGCCAGCAGCCCCCTCAGCACAGATACGCAGTATTTT
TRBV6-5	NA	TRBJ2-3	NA	CATYRPSTDTQYF	TGTGCCACATACAGGCCTAGCACAGATACGCAGTATTTT
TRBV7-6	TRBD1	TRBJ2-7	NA	CASSRDRAYEQYF	TGTGCCAGCAGCCGGGACAGGGCTTACGAGCAGTACTTC
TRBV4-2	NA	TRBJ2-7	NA	CASSHDTGSYEQYF	TGTGCCAGCAGCCATGACACAGGGTCCTACGAGCAGTACTTC
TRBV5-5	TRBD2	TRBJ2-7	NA	CASSRSGGLSYEQYF	TGTGCCAGCAGCCGAAGCGGGGGCCTCTCCTACGAGCAGTACTTC
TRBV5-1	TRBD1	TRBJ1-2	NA	CASSWTGGDYGYTF	TGCGCCAGCAGCTGGACAGGGGGCGACTATGGCTACACCTTC
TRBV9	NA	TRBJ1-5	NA	CASSKPRQIGSNQPQHF	TGTGCCAGCAGCAAGCCCCGACAGATAGGGAGCAATCAGCCCCAGCATTTT
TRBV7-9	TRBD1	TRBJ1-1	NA	CASSWDSMNTEAFF	TGTGCCAGCAGCTGGGACAGCATGAACACTGAAGCTTTCTTT
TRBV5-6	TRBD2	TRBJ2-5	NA	CASSFTLRRGGQETQYF	TGTGCCAGCAGCTTCACCCTGAGGCGGGGGGGCCAAGAGACCCAGTACTTC
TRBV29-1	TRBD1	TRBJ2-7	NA	CSVGLGGAYEQYF	TGCAGCGTTGGGCTAGGGGGCGCGTACGAGCAGTACTTC
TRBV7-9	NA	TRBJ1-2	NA	CASSPVGGQGYTF	TGTGCCAGCAGCCCCGTGGGGGGGCAGGGGTACACCTTC
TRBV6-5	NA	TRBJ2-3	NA	CASSYFAGSTDTQYF	TGTGCCAGCAGTTACTTTGCGGGTAGCACAGATACGCAGTATTTT
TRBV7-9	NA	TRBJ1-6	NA	CASSLGDTTISSYNSPLHF	TGTGCCAGCAGCTTAGGAGACACAACGATCAGCTCCTATAATTCACCCCTCCACTTT
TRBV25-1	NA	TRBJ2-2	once	CASSESRLGAGELFF	TGTGCCAGCAGTGAATCCCGCCTAGGAGCCGGGGAGCTGTTTTTT
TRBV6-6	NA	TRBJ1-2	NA	CATAGGVDYGYTF	TGTGCCACCGCGGGGGGGGTCGACTATGGCTACACCTTC
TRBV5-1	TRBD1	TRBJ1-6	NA	CASSLGDRGPGYNSPLHF	TGCGCCAGCAGCTTGGGGGACAGGGGGCCTGGCTATAATTCACCCCTCCACTTT
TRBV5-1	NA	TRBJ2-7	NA	CASSPSGYEQYF	TGCGCCAGCAGCCCGTCGGGCTACGAGCAGTACTTC
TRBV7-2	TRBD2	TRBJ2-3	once	CASSKGLAGGNTQYF	TGTGCCAGCAGCAAGGGACTAGCGGGGGGAAATACGCAGTATTTT
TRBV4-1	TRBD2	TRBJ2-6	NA	CASRQPGGGPQSGANVLTF	TGCGCCAGCAGACAACCTGGGGGGGGACCCCAATCCGGGGCCAACGTCCTGACTTTC
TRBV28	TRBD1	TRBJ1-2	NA	CASSFFRDRAAYGYTF	TGTGCCAGCAGTTTCTTCCGGGACAGGGCGGCCTATGGCTACACCTTC
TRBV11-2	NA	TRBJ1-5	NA	CASSSEEGGAQHF	TGTGCCAGCAGCTCGGAGGAGGGGGGGGCCCAGCATTTT